The T cell receptor beta chain under discussion was sequenced for a study of cytomegalovirus exposure and HLA in healthy donors. Trimming stripped 2 bases from V and 9 bases from J, with 11 bases between. Germline V lookup: CDR1 GTSNPN, CDR2 SVGIG (reference sequence). The CDR3 length is 13 residues. The PCR had 60 Vbeta and 13 Jbeta primers. Using immunoSEQ multiplex PCR, the repertoire was profiled, and TCRdb retains in-frame clones only, with some absent. The sample totals 95,000 to 110,000 clones. This rearrangement joins TRBV30 to TRBJ1-6; D is perhaps TRBD1 (5 bases). The origin of this receptor is a middle-aged man in good health and CMV-seronegative. Sequencing was carried out using PBMCs. CDR3 loop: CAWSWPGFSPLHF. CDR3 nucleotide sequence: TGTGCCTGGAGTTGGCCAGGGTTTTCACCCCTCCACTTT.